This T cell receptor (beta chain) was documented in a study of T-cell memory formation after mild COVID-19. The germline CDR1 and CDR2 sequences are SGHAT and FQNNGV. The V and J ends lost 2 bases and 1 base, in that order; junction bases with no gene match: 6. The CDR3 is 16 residues long. A single record per CDR3 protein comes from TCRdb applying MiXCR to the 5' RACE reads. Of 350,000 to 550,000 distinct CDR3 sequences listed, under 20% are singletons. The chain employs TRBV11-2 and TRBJ2-5, with 8 bases aligning to TRBD1. This sequence was found in a man aged 18 to 29 who had mild COVID-19 (a few samples of this study predate the infection). Cell type and time point are not known. The sample was PBMCs or a T cell subset sorted from them (not recorded which). CDR3 nucleotides: TGTGCCAGCAGCTTATTCCAGGGACAGGTCCAAGAGACCCAGTACTTC. The encoded protein is CASSLFQGQVQETQYF.